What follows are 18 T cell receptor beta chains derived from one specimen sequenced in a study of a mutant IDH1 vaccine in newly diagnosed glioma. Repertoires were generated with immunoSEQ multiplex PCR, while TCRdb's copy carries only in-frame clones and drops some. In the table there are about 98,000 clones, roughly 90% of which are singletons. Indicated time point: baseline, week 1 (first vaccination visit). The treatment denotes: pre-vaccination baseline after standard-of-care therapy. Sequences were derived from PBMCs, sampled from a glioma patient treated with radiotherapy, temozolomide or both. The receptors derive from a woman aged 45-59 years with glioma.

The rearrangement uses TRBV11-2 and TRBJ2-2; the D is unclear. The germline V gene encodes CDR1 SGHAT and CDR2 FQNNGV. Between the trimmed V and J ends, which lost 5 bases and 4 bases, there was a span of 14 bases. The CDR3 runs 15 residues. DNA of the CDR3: TGTGCCAGCAGCCAAAGGACGGATTTCACCGGGGAGCTGTTTTTT. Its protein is CASSQRTDFTGELFF.

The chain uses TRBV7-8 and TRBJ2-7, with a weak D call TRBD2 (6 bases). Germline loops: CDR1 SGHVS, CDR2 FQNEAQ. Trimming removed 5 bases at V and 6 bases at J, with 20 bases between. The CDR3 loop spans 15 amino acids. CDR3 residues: CASSPPGGTATEQYF. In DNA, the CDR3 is TGTGCCAGCAGCCCACCCGGCGGGACCGCGACCGAGCAGTACTTC.

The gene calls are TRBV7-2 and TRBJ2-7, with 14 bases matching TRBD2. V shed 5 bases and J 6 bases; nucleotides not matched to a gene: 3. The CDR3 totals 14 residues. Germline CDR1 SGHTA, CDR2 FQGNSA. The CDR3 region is CASSPGLAGGEQYF. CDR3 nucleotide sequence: TGTGCCAGCAGCCCAGGACTAGCGGGAGGCGAGCAGTACTTC.

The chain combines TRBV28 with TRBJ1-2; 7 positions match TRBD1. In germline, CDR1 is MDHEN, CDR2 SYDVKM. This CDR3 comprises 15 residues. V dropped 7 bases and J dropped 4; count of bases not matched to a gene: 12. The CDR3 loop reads CASTDRESSLYGYTF. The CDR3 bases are TGTGCCAGCACCGACAGGGAGTCAAGCCTCTATGGCTACACCTTC.

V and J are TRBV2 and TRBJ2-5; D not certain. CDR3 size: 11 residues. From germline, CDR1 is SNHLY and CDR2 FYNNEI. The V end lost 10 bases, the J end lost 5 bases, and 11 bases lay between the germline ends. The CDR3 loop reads CATLLWETQYF. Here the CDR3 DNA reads TGTGCCACCCTTCTATGGGAGACCCAGTACTTC.

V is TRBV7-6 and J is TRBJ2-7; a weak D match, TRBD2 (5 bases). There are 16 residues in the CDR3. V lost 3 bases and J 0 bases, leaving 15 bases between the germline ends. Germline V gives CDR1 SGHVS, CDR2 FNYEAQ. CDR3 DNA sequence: TGTGCCAGCAGCTTCTCCCCGGGATCGAGCTCCTACGAGCAGTACTTC. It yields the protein CASSFSPGSSSYEQYF.

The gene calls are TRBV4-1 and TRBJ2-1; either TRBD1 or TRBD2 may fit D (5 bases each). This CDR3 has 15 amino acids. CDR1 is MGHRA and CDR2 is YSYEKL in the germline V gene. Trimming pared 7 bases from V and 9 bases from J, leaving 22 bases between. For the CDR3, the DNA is TGCGCCAGCAACCCAGGGTTCGGGATCGCGAGTGAGCAGTTCTTC. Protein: CASNPGFGIASEQFF.

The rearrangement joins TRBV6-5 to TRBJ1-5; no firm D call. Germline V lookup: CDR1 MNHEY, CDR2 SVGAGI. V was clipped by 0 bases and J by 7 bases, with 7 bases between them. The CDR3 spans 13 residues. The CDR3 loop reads CASSYSKSQPQHF. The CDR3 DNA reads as TGTGCCAGCAGTTACTCGAAAAGCCAGCCCCAGCATTTT.

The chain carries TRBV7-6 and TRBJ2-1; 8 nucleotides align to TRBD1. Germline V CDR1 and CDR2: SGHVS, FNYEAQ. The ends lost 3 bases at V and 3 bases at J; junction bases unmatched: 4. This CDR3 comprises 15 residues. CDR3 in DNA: TGTGCCAGCAGCTTCGGACAGGGCAGCTACAATGAGCAGTTCTTC. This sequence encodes CASSFGQGSYNEQFF.

The CDR3 here is CASSRRRGGRNTEAFF. The CDR3 DNA reads as TGTGCCAGCAGCCGCCGCCGGGGAGGGAGAAACACTGAAGCTTTCTTT. The chain couples TRBV14 to TRBJ1-1; no definite D call. This CDR3 is built from 16 residues. Germline-derived CDR1 and CDR2 are SGHDN and FVKESK. V lost 4 bases, J lost 2 bases, and 17 bases lay in between.

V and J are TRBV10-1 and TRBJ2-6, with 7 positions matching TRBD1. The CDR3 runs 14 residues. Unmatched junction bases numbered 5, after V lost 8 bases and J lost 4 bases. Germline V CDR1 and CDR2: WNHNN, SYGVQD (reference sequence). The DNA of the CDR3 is TGCGCCAGCCCGACAGGGACCGGGGCCAACGTCCTGACTTTC. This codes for CASPTGTGANVLTF.

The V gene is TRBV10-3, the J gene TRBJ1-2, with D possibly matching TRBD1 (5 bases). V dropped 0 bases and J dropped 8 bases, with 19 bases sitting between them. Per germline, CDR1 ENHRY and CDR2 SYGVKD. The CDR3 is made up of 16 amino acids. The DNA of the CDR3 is TGTGCCATCAGTGAGTCGAGTGGCGGGGGGAGTTACGGCTACACCTTC. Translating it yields CAISESSGGGSYGYTF.

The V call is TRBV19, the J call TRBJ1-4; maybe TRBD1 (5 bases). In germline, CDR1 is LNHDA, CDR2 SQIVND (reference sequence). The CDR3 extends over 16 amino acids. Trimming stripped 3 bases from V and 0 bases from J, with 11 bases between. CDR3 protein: CASSMAGGSTNEKLFF. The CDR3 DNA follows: TGTGCCAGTAGTATGGCGGGGGGATCAACTAATGAAAAACTGTTTTTT.

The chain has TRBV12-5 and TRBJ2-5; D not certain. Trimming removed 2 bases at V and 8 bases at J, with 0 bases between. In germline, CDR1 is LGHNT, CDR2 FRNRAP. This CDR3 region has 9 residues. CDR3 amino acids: CASGLTQYF. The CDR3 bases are TGTGCTAGTGGTTTGACCCAGTACTTC.

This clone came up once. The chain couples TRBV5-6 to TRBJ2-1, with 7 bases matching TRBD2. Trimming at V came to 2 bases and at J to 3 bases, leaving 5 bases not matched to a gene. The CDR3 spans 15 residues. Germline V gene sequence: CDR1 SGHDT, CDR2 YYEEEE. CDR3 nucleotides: TGTGCCAGCAGCTTCCTAGCGGAATTCTACAATGAGCAGTTCTTC. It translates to CASSFLAEFYNEQFF.

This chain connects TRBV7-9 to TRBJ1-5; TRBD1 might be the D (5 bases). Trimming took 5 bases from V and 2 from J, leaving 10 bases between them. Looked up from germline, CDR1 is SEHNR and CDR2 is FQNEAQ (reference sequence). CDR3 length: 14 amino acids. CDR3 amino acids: CASSLGGGNQPQHF. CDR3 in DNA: TGTGCCAGCAGCCTGGGGGGGGGCAATCAGCCCCAGCATTTT. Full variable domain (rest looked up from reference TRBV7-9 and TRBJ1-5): DTGVSQNPRHKITKRGQNVTFRCDPISEHNRLYWYRQTLGQGPEFLTYFQNEAQLEKSRLLSDRFSAERPKGSFSTLEIQRTEQGDSAMYLCASSLGGGNQPQHFGDGTRLSIL.

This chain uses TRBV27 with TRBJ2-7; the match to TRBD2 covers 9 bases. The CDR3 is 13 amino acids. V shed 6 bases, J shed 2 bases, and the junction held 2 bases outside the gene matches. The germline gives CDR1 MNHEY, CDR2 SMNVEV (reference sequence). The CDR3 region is CASSAGGPYEQYF. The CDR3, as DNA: TGTGCCAGCAGCGCGGGAGGGCCCTACGAGCAGTACTTC.

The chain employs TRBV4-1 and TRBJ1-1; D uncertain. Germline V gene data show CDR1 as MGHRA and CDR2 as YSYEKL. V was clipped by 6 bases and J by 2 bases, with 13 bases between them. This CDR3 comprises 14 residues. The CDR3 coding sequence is TGCGCCAGCAGTCCCTTGGGCAGTAACACTGAAGCTTTCTTT. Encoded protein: CASSPLGSNTEAFF.